Listed below are T cell receptor beta chains from one sample, sequenced in a study of blood T cell repertoires in COVID-19. The method was immunoSEQ multiplex PCR; TCRdb's version includes in-frame clones alone and lacks a portion of them. In the table there are about 36,000 clones, approximately 86% of which are singletons. The sequenced sample was peripheral blood. Every receptor here comes from a human donor in a cohort sampled during active COVID-19. Both conserved end residues are part of each CDR3. The D gene is left open where the match is weak. Not all rows give a size; the values are once, few, many and, for expanded clones, a class.

v_call: TRBV18; d_call: -; j_call: TRBJ2-7; clone_size: -; cdr3_aa: CASSLGESYEQYF; cdr3_nt: TGTGCCAGCTCCCTCGGTGAGTCCTACGAGCAGTACTTC
v_call: TRBV20-1; d_call: -; j_call: TRBJ2-3; clone_size: -; cdr3_aa: CSAPLDTQYF; cdr3_nt: TGCAGTGCCCCCTTAGATACGCAGTATTTT
v_call: TRBV3-1/TRBV3-2; d_call: -; j_call: TRBJ1-3; clone_size: -; cdr3_aa: CASSHGGTNTIYF; cdr3_nt: TGTGCCAGCAGCCACGGAGGGACGAACACCATATATTTT
v_call: TRBV28; d_call: -; j_call: TRBJ1-6; clone_size: -; cdr3_aa: CASSSIRGNASPLHF; cdr3_nt: TGTGCCAGCAGCTCCATCAGGGGAAATGCTTCACCCCTCCACTTT
v_call: TRBV4-3; d_call: TRBD1; j_call: TRBJ1-3; clone_size: -; cdr3_aa: CASSQDSGQGNTIYF; cdr3_nt: TGCGCCAGCAGCCAAGACTCCGGACAGGGTAACACCATATATTTT
v_call: TRBV2; d_call: TRBD1; j_call: TRBJ2-2; clone_size: -; cdr3_aa: CASTDREATGELFF; cdr3_nt: TGTGCCAGCACCGACAGGGAAGCCACCGGGGAGCTGTTTTTT
v_call: TRBV21-1; d_call: -; j_call: TRBJ2-7; clone_size: -; cdr3_aa: CASSKGSGQGNHEQYF; cdr3_nt: TGTGCCAGCAGCAAAGGGTCAGGACAGGGAAACCACGAGCAGTACTTC
v_call: TRBV7-8; d_call: -; j_call: TRBJ2-6; clone_size: -; cdr3_aa: CASSFGGNSGANVLTF; cdr3_nt: TGTGCCAGCAGCTTTGGGGGGAACTCTGGGGCCAACGTCCTGACTTTC
v_call: TRBV12-5; d_call: -; j_call: TRBJ2-3; clone_size: -; cdr3_aa: CASGPIRDTQYF; cdr3_nt: TGTGCTAGTGGGCCGATTCGGGATACGCAGTATTTT
v_call: TRBV9; d_call: TRBD1; j_call: TRBJ1-1; clone_size: -; cdr3_aa: CASSGGDRVESEAFF; cdr3_nt: TGTGCCAGCAGCGGGGGGGACAGGGTCGAGTCTGAAGCTTTCTTT
v_call: TRBV2; d_call: TRBD1; j_call: TRBJ1-2; clone_size: -; cdr3_aa: CASNADRGPGYTF; cdr3_nt: TGTGCCAGCAACGCTGACAGGGGCCCTGGCTACACCTTC
v_call: TRBV5-1; d_call: -; j_call: TRBJ2-7; clone_size: -; cdr3_aa: CASSFKQGPYEQYF; cdr3_nt: TGCGCCAGCAGCTTCAAACAGGGTCCCTACGAGCAGTACTTC
v_call: TRBV24-1; d_call: -; j_call: TRBJ2-5; clone_size: -; cdr3_aa: CATSDFTTGETQYF; cdr3_nt: TGTGCCACCAGTGATTTTACCACAGGGGAGACCCAGTACTTC
v_call: TRBV3-1/TRBV3-2; d_call: TRBD1; j_call: TRBJ1-2; clone_size: -; cdr3_aa: CASSPGQDVGYTF; cdr3_nt: TGTGCCAGCAGCCCGGGACAGGATGTTGGCTACACCTTC
v_call: TRBV7-7; d_call: TRBD2; j_call: TRBJ2-3; clone_size: once; cdr3_aa: CASSPRAGGNTDTQYF; cdr3_nt: TGTGCTAGCAGCCCTAGGGCGGGGGGCAACACAGATACGCAGTATTTT
v_call: TRBV7-2; d_call: TRBD2; j_call: TRBJ2-3; clone_size: -; cdr3_aa: CASSLATGGRTDTQYF; cdr3_nt: TGTGCCAGCAGCTTAGCGACGGGGGGGCGTACAGATACGCAGTATTTT
v_call: TRBV27; d_call: -; j_call: TRBJ2-7; clone_size: -; cdr3_aa: CASRGRGLSYEQYF; cdr3_nt: TGTGCCAGCAGAGGACGGGGGTTATCCTACGAGCAGTACTTC
v_call: TRBV4-1; d_call: TRBD1; j_call: TRBJ2-3; clone_size: -; cdr3_aa: CASSQDPGQGKYF; cdr3_nt: TGCGCCAGCAGCCAAGATCCAGGACAGGGCAAGTATTTT
v_call: TRBV13; d_call: -; j_call: TRBJ1-6; clone_size: -; cdr3_aa: CASSLVAGAYNSPLHF; cdr3_nt: TGTGCCAGCAGCTTAGTGGCGGGAGCCTATAATTCACCCCTCCACTTT
v_call: TRBV18; d_call: -; j_call: TRBJ1-2; clone_size: -; cdr3_aa: CASSPPLNQARGYTF; cdr3_nt: TGTGCCAGCTCACCACCGTTGAACCAGGCCCGTGGCTACACCTTC
v_call: TRBV5-6; d_call: -; j_call: TRBJ1-2; clone_size: -; cdr3_aa: CASSLVRGQGKDYGYTF; cdr3_nt: TGTGCCAGCAGCTTGGTACGAGGGCAGGGGAAGGACTATGGCTACACCTTC
v_call: TRBV4-1; d_call: -; j_call: TRBJ2-1; clone_size: -; cdr3_aa: CASSQVGGDGREQFF; cdr3_nt: TGCGCCAGCAGCCAAGTGGGCGGGGATGGGAGGGAGCAGTTCTTC
v_call: TRBV12-3/TRBV12-4; d_call: -; j_call: TRBJ2-5; clone_size: -; cdr3_aa: CASSLRRGETQYF; cdr3_nt: TGTGCCAGCAGTTTGCGCCGGGGGGAGACCCAGTACTTC
v_call: TRBV5-1; d_call: -; j_call: TRBJ1-2; clone_size: few; cdr3_aa: CASSLDRAYGYTF; cdr3_nt: TGCGCCAGCAGCTTGGACAGGGCCTATGGCTACACCTTC
v_call: TRBV3-1/TRBV3-2; d_call: TRBD2; j_call: TRBJ2-7; clone_size: -; cdr3_aa: CASSQDLAGGGEQYF; cdr3_nt: TGTGCCAGCAGCCAAGATTTAGCGGGGGGAGGCGAGCAGTACTTC
v_call: TRBV5-4; d_call: -; j_call: TRBJ1-2; clone_size: -; cdr3_aa: CASSLAGGQGPGYGYTF; cdr3_nt: TGTGCCAGCAGCTTGGCCGGTGGGCAGGGCCCGGGCTATGGCTACACCTTC
v_call: TRBV28; d_call: TRBD1; j_call: TRBJ2-7; clone_size: -; cdr3_aa: CASSSGTVAYEQYF; cdr3_nt: TGTGCCAGCAGCTCCGGGACAGTGGCCTACGAGCAGTACTTC
v_call: TRBV7-8; d_call: TRBD1; j_call: TRBJ1-2; clone_size: -; cdr3_aa: CASTSDGQGNYGYTF; cdr3_nt: TGTGCCAGCACCTCAGACGGACAGGGGAACTATGGCTACACCTTC
v_call: TRBV27; d_call: -; j_call: TRBJ1-4; clone_size: -; cdr3_aa: CATSIGEEKNEKLFF; cdr3_nt: TGTGCCACCTCTATAGGGGAGGAAAAGAATGAAAAACTGTTTTTT
v_call: TRBV4-3; d_call: TRBD2; j_call: TRBJ2-7; clone_size: -; cdr3_aa: CASSRSTGLAGETYEQYF; cdr3_nt: TGCGCCAGCAGCCGTTCGACCGGACTAGCGGGGGAAACCTACGAGCAGTACTTC
v_call: TRBV7-2; d_call: TRBD2; j_call: TRBJ2-7; clone_size: -; cdr3_aa: CASSLDGLGAYEQYF; cdr3_nt: TGTGCCAGCAGCTTAGACGGACTAGGGGCGTACGAGCAGTACTTC
v_call: TRBV11-2; d_call: -; j_call: TRBJ1-1; clone_size: once; cdr3_aa: CASSLFDTLNTEAFF; cdr3_nt: TGTGCCAGCAGCTTGTTCGACACACTGAACACTGAAGCTTTCTTT
v_call: TRBV4-3; d_call: TRBD1; j_call: TRBJ1-2; clone_size: few; cdr3_aa: CASSRSGTGVYGYTF; cdr3_nt: TGCGCCAGCAGCCGGTCCGGGACAGGGGTTTATGGCTACACCTTC
v_call: TRBV12-3/TRBV12-4; d_call: -; j_call: TRBJ1-1; clone_size: -; cdr3_aa: CASSFGRNTEAFF; cdr3_nt: TGTGCCAGCAGTTTTGGGCGGAACACTGAAGCTTTCTTT
v_call: TRBV4-1; d_call: -; j_call: TRBJ2-7; clone_size: -; cdr3_aa: CATKPGLGSYEQYF; cdr3_nt: TGCGCCACCAAACCGGGACTGGGTTCCTACGAGCAGTACTTC
v_call: TRBV7-9; d_call: TRBD1; j_call: TRBJ2-2; clone_size: -; cdr3_aa: CASSSPGQGSTGELFF; cdr3_nt: TGTGCCAGCAGCTCACCGGGACAGGGATCCACCGGGGAGCTGTTTTTT
v_call: TRBV11-2; d_call: -; j_call: TRBJ2-7; clone_size: -; cdr3_aa: CASSSPRGRAGEQYF; cdr3_nt: TGTGCCAGCAGCTCACCCCGGGGTAGGGCTGGCGAGCAGTACTTC
v_call: TRBV30; d_call: TRBD2; j_call: TRBJ2-2; clone_size: -; cdr3_aa: CAWSGTTNTGELFF; cdr3_nt: TGTGCCTGGAGCGGGACTACGAACACCGGGGAGCTGTTTTTT
v_call: TRBV5-1; d_call: TRBD2; j_call: TRBJ2-3; clone_size: -; cdr3_aa: CASSPEGRGGADTQYF; cdr3_nt: TGCGCCAGCAGCCCGGAAGGGCGGGGGGGGGCAGATACGCAGTATTTT
v_call: TRBV4-2; d_call: -; j_call: TRBJ2-3; clone_size: -; cdr3_aa: CASSQEPGGLNTQYF; cdr3_nt: TGTGCCAGCAGCCAAGAACCGGGGGGCCTGAATACGCAGTATTTT
v_call: TRBV9; d_call: -; j_call: TRBJ2-2; clone_size: once; cdr3_aa: CASSVGVAGELFF; cdr3_nt: TGTGCCAGCAGCGTAGGCGTGGCCGGGGAGCTGTTTTTT
v_call: TRBV11-2; d_call: -; j_call: TRBJ2-7; clone_size: -; cdr3_aa: CASSLWGVGSSYEQYF; cdr3_nt: TGTGCCAGCAGCTTATGGGGGGTCGGGAGCTCCTACGAGCAGTACTTC
v_call: TRBV6-1; d_call: TRBD1; j_call: TRBJ1-2; clone_size: -; cdr3_aa: CASSEYPTGDYGYTF; cdr3_nt: TGTGCCAGCAGTGAATACCCCACAGGGGACTATGGCTACACCTTC